What follows is one TCR beta chain and its context. Its antigen is unknown. The data stem from a study of OX40 agonist ivuxolimab in advanced cancers. Turning to the study itself: While on treatment, patients had intravenous ivuxolimab at 0.01 to 10 mg/kg every 2 weeks. Mean age about 60 years, range about 23 to 80; approximately 80% male. Study-wide points: CD4+ and CD8+ blood T cells expanded clonally by week 6 at 0.1 to 3.0 mg/kg.

CDR3 length: 14 amino acids. Germline loops: CDR1 LNHNV, CDR2 YYDKDF (reference sequence). Trimming removed 8 bases at V and 4 bases at J, with 17 bases between. Sequencing used immunoSEQ multiplex PCR; TCRdb keeps in-frame clones, though not all of them. The top ten hold approximately 5.5% of the sample, which has about 100,000 clones, about four fifths seen once. This sequence was found in an adult with an advanced solid tumor such as melanoma, head and neck, liver or kidney cancer. The sample in question was CD4+ or CD8+ T cells sorted from blood, obtained in a trial of the OX40 agonist ivuxolimab. V is TRBV15 and J is TRBJ1-2; D might be TRBD1 (6 bases). The CDR3 reads CATYQPGASYGYTF. For the CDR3, the DNA is TGTGCCACCTATCAGCCAGGGGCGTCCTATGGCTACACCTTC.